This record concerns one T cell receptor beta chain sequence. With 2 bases removed from V and 7 bases from J, the gap between germline ends came to 9 bases. In germline, CDR1 is MGHRA, CDR2 YSYEKL. The CDR3 sequence is 14 residues long. TCRdb's copy holds only in-frame clones and misses some; the assay was immunoSEQ multiplex PCR. The repertoire includes around 420,000 clones, around 90% of them detected once, and more than 2% sits in the top ten. The data belong to a study of blood T cell repertoires in COVID-19. Study context: Acute-phase and convalescent COVID-19 samples originated in the United States, Italy and Spain.

Sequences were obtained from PBMCs or T cells enriched from blood (not recorded which). The rearrangement links TRBV4-1 to TRBJ1-6; no clear D gene. The clonotype originates from a woman aged 35 to 49 with acute COVID-19. The chain's CDR3 is CASSQFGENSPLHF. CDR3 nucleotide sequence: TGCGCCAGCAGCCAATTCGGGGAGAATTCACCCCTCCACTTT.